This is a list of T cell receptor beta chains from one sample in a study of blood T cell repertoires in COVID-19. Here immunoSEQ multiplex PCR was the method, and the copy in TCRdb shows in-frame clones only, minus some. The table lists 30,000 to 40,000 clones, 80% to 90% of them singletons. Sequencing was performed on peripheral blood. These receptors all stem from an elderly woman with active or convalescent COVID-19. CDR3s include the opening cysteine and the closing phenylalanine or tryptophan. The D gene is left open where the match is weak. A row's size may be missing; if present it is once, few, many or a size class.

>TRBV2|TRBJ1-2|-|few
CASSNGQTYGYTF
TGTGCCAGCAGTAACGGACAGACTTATGGCTACACCTTC
>TRBV2|TRBJ1-5|TRBD1|once
CASMDDRGFNQPQHF
TGTGCCAGCATGGATGACAGGGGCTTCAATCAGCCCCAGCATTTT
>TRBV7-8|TRBJ1-1|-|-
CASSLSARSMLEAFF
TGTGCCAGCAGCTTAAGTGCTCGGTCCATGCTTGAAGCTTTCTTT
>TRBV4-2|TRBJ1-2|TRBD1|-
CASSHLSSGTGQGPSYYGYTF
TGTGCCAGCAGCCATCTCTCTAGTGGAACGGGACAGGGCCCCAGTTACTATGGCTACACCTTC
>TRBV4-3|TRBJ1-2|TRBD1|-
CASSPDRGYYGYTF
TGCGCCAGCAGCCCGGACAGGGGGTACTATGGCTACACCTTC
>TRBV5-6|TRBJ1-2|TRBD1|once
CASSLGQGRGYGYTF
TGTGCCAGCAGCTTAGGACAGGGACGGGGCTATGGCTACACCTTC
>TRBV5-1|TRBJ2-5|-|-
CASSPTALETQYF
TGCGCCAGCAGCCCGACAGCTTTGGAGACCCAGTACTTC
>TRBV6-5|TRBJ2-1|TRBD2|-
CASSLAGGPLNEQFF
TGTGCCAGCAGTCTAGCGGGGGGGCCTCTTAATGAGCAGTTCTTC
>TRBV28|TRBJ1-1|TRBD1|-
CASSITGTGKAFF
TGTGCCAGCAGCATAACCGGGACAGGGAAAGCTTTCTTT
>TRBV7-9|TRBJ1-4|-|-
CASSLALTEGEKLFF
TGTGCCAGCAGCTTAGCCTTGACAGAAGGAGAAAAACTGTTTTTT
>TRBV29-1|TRBJ2-3|TRBD1|-
CSDRDRGPTDTQYF
TGCAGCGACCGAGACAGGGGCCCCACAGATACGCAGTATTTT
>TRBV7-9|TRBJ1-3|-|-
CASSPGDRYSGNTIYF
TGTGCCAGCAGCCCCGGAGACAGGTACTCTGGAAACACCATATATTTT
>TRBV10-3|TRBJ1-4|-|-
CAISPRVEEKLFF
TGTGCCATCAGTCCCAGGGTTGAGGAAAAACTGTTTTTT
>TRBV19|TRBJ2-1|TRBD2|-
CASSIDHLAGGIEQFF
TGTGCCAGTAGTATAGATCACTTGGCGGGAGGTATTGAGCAGTTCTTC
>TRBV5-4|TRBJ1-4|-|-
CASSPGVATFATNEKLFF
TGTGCCAGCAGTCCCGGGGTTGCGACGTTTGCAACTAATGAAAAACTGTTTTTT
>TRBV2|TRBJ1-2|-|few
CASTARSGGYTF
TGTGCCAGCACTGCCCGGAGCGGAGGCTACACCTTC
>TRBV20-1|TRBJ1-3|-|-
CSASSQGIGNTIYF
TGCAGTGCTAGTAGCCAGGGGATCGGAAACACCATATATTTT
>TRBV30|TRBJ1-3|-|few
CAWSVKGAPGNTIYF
TGTGCCTGGAGTGTAAAGGGAGCACCCGGAAACACCATATATTTT
>TRBV5-1|TRBJ1-4|-|-
CASSRTDRATNEKLFF
TGCGCCAGCAGCCGGACCGACAGAGCAACTAATGAAAAACTGTTTTTT
>TRBV5-1|TRBJ2-1|-|-
CASSLAAGWNEQFF
TGCGCCAGCAGCTTGGCCGCGGGTTGGAATGAGCAGTTCTTC
>TRBV5-1|TRBJ1-2|TRBD1|-
CASSWTGDDYGYTF
TGCGCCAGCAGCTGGACAGGTGATGACTATGGCTACACCTTC
>TRBV7-2|TRBJ2-3|-|-
CASSTGTLSTDTQYF
TGTGCCAGCAGCACCGGGACACTGAGCACAGATACGCAGTATTTT
>TRBV2|TRBJ1-4|TRBD1|-
CASRKGTGQFKKLFF
TGTGCCAGCAGGAAGGGGACAGGGCAGTTCAAGAAACTGTTTTTT
>TRBV7-3|TRBJ2-1|TRBD2|-
CASSSQPGGRGQFF
TGTGCCAGCAGCTCACAACCCGGCGGGAGGGGGCAGTTCTTC
>TRBV28|TRBJ1-2|-|-
CASSLGGYGPTNYGYTF
TGTGCCAGCAGTTTAGGGGGGTACGGTCCCACTAACTATGGCTACACCTTC
>TRBV18|TRBJ1-1|-|-
CASSPVGIGVNTEAFF
TGTGCCAGCTCACCAGTCGGAATAGGAGTGAACACTGAAGCTTTCTTT
>TRBV27|TRBJ2-7|TRBD2|-
CASSPARTSGRTEQYF
TGTGCCAGCAGTCCAGCTCGGACTAGCGGGAGGACCGAGCAGTACTTC
>TRBV2|TRBJ1-5|TRBD1|-
CASSQDRGNQPQHF
TGTGCCAGCAGTCAAGACAGGGGCAATCAGCCCCAGCATTTT
>TRBV9|TRBJ1-2|TRBD1|-
CASSPRQGSNYGYTF
TGTGCCAGCAGCCCACGACAGGGTTCCAACTATGGCTACACCTTC
>TRBV6-2/TRBV6-3|TRBJ2-7|TRBD2|few
CASSRTSGSYEQYF
TGTGCCAGCAGTCGGACTAGCGGGAGTTACGAGCAGTACTTC
>TRBV7-9|TRBJ1-5|-|-
CASSLSTATSNQPQHF
TGTGCCAGCAGCTTATCAACAGCTACTTCCAATCAGCCCCAGCATTTT
>TRBV11-2|TRBJ2-2|-|few
CASSLANRQAPGELFF
TGTGCCAGCAGCTTAGCAAACAGACAGGCACCCGGGGAGCTGTTTTTT
>TRBV18|TRBJ1-4|-|-
CASSSGQIRSGEKLFF
TGTGCCAGCTCATCAGGACAGATCCGGTCTGGGGAAAAACTGTTTTTT
>TRBV20-1|TRBJ2-7|-|-
CSAGPEQYF
TGCAGTGCTGGGCCAGAACAGTACTTC
>TRBV2|TRBJ2-7|-|-
CASSGQTYEQYF
TGTGCCAGCAGTGGGCAGACCTACGAGCAGTACTTC
>TRBV6-1|TRBJ1-2|-|-
CASSEVRQDGGYTF
TGTGCCAGCAGTGAAGTTCGACAGGACGGAGGCTACACCTTC
>TRBV28|TRBJ1-1|-|-
CASSQLNTEAFF
TGTGCCAGCAGTCAGTTGAACACTGAAGCTTTCTTT
>TRBV19|TRBJ2-1|-|-
CASSVAGKYNEQFF
TGTGCCAGTAGTGTAGCCGGGAAGTACAATGAGCAGTTCTTC
>TRBV7-8|TRBJ1-5|-|once
CASSSPIDGGWQPQHF
TGTGCCAGCAGCTCACCAATCGACGGAGGTTGGCAGCCCCAGCATTTT
>TRBV24-1|TRBJ2-1|TRBD2|-
CATSDSWERGYNEQFF
TGTGCCACCAGTGATTCGTGGGAGCGGGGCTACAATGAGCAGTTCTTC
>TRBV7-8|TRBJ2-1|-|-
CASSPRTTNNEQFF
TGTGCCAGCAGCCCTCGGACTACCAACAATGAGCAGTTCTTC
>TRBV12-3/TRBV12-4|TRBJ1-2|-|-
CASSLQGDYGYTF
TGTGCCAGCAGTTTGCAAGGGGACTATGGCTACACCTTC
>TRBV19|TRBJ1-6|-|-
CASNPRSPYNSPLHF
TGTGCCAGTAACCCTAGGAGTCCCTATAATTCACCCCTCCACTTT
>TRBV7-7|TRBJ2-1|TRBD2|-
CASSSRLAGEQFF
TGTGCCAGCAGCTCAAGACTAGCTGGTGAGCAGTTCTTC
>TRBV5-6|TRBJ2-5|-|-
CASSAGPGKAVQETQYF
TGTGCCAGCAGCGCGGGCCCCGGTAAAGCGGTGCAAGAGACCCAGTACTTC
>TRBV5-4|TRBJ2-1|TRBD1|-
CASSPGDRDRGNEQFF
TGTGCCAGCAGTCCGGGGGACAGGGATCGCGGCAATGAGCAGTTCTTC
>TRBV11-1|TRBJ1-1|-|-
CASSRTTGPISEAFF
TGTGCCAGCAGCAGGACAACAGGGCCCATTAGTGAAGCTTTCTTT
>TRBV24-1|TRBJ2-3|TRBD1|-
CATSTGVGTQYF
TGTGCCACCAGCACAGGGGTTGGTACGCAGTATTTT
>TRBV9|TRBJ1-2|-|-
CASSRDTLYGYTF
TGTGCCAGCAGCCGGGACACCTTGTATGGCTACACCTTC
>TRBV5-1|TRBJ1-2|-|-
CASSLGQLAYGYTF
TGCGCCAGCAGCCTAGGACAGTTGGCCTATGGCTACACCTTC
>TRBV21-1|TRBJ2-3|-|-
CASSKCPGAGWDTQYF
TGTGCCAGCAGCAAATGCCCCGGGGCGGGGTGGGATACGCAGTATTTT
>TRBV5-4|TRBJ1-6|-|-
CASSPNPGQGINSPLHF
TGTGCCAGCAGTCCTAACCCCGGCCAGGGCATTAATTCACCCCTCCACTTT
>TRBV29-1|TRBJ1-1|-|-
CSGHRNTEAFF
TGCAGCGGGCACAGGAACACTGAAGCTTTCTTT